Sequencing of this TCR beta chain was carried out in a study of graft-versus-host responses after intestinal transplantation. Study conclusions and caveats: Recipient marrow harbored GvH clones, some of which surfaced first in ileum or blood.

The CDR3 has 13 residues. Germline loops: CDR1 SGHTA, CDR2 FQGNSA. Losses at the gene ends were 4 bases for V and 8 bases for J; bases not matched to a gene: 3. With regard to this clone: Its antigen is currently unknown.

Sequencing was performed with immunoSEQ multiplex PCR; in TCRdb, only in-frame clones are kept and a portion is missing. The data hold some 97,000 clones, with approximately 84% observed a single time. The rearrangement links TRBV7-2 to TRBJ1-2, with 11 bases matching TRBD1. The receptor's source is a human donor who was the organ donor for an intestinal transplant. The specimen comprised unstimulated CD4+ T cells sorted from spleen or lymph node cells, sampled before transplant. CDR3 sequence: CASSSRTGGGYTF. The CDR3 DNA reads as TGTGCCAGCAGCTCGAGGACAGGGGGCGGCTACACCTTC.